This is a list of T cell receptor beta chains from one sample in a study of cytomegalovirus exposure and HLA in healthy donors. This table comes from immunoSEQ multiplex PCR, and its TCRdb copy is limited to in-frame clones, with some not included. The data hold some 170,000 clones, with roughly 80% observed a single time. The sequenced sample consisted of PBMCs. Receptors were obtained from a woman aged 18-30 years in good health and CMV-seropositive. The CDR3 runs from the conserved cysteine through the conserved F or W. The order of the fields is J gene, clone size, V gene, D gene, CDR3 protein, CDR3 DNA. D genes are given only for firm matches. Clone sizes are given selectively: once, few, many, or a class where the clone is expanded.

TRBJ1-5	-	TRBV2	TRBD1	CASSEDRGNQPQHF	TGTGCCAGCAGTGAAGACAGGGGAAATCAGCCCCAGCATTTT
TRBJ1-5	-	TRBV19	TRBD1	CASSIGQGVSSQHF	TGTGCCAGTAGTATCGGACAGGGGGTTTCGTCCCAGCATTTT
TRBJ1-4	-	TRBV7-2	TRBD1	CASSRDRATNEKLFF	TGTGCCAGCAGCCGTGACAGGGCAACTAATGAAAAACTGTTTTTT
TRBJ1-5	-	TRBV2	TRBD1	CASSGQGVSNQPQHF	TGTGCCAGCAGTGGACAGGGTGTAAGCAATCAGCCCCAGCATTTT
TRBJ2-1	-	TRBV15	TRBD2	CATSSSGGAYNEQFF	TGTGCCACCAGCAGCAGCGGGGGGGCCTACAATGAGCAGTTCTTC
TRBJ2-3	-	TRBV10-3	-	CAISDTGKITDTQYF	TGTGCCATCAGTGATACAGGGAAAATCACAGATACGCAGTATTTT
TRBJ2-3	-	TRBV7-9	TRBD2	CASSYPLAGYTDTQYF	TGTGCCAGCAGCTACCCCCTAGCGGGGTACACAGATACGCAGTATTTT
TRBJ1-2	-	TRBV6-1	-	CASSENGFYTF	TGTGCCAGCAGTGAGAATGGCTTCTACACCTTC
TRBJ2-2	few	TRBV6-5	-	CASSGAGLNTGELFF	TGTGCCAGCAGTGGCGCTGGGCTGAACACCGGGGAGCTGTTTTTT
TRBJ1-4	-	TRBV4-3	-	CASSPQGQSEKLFF	TGCGCCAGCAGCCCTCAGGGGCAATCTGAAAAACTGTTTTTT
TRBJ2-7	-	TRBV7-8	TRBD1	CASSPPWRQGIYEQYF	TGTGCCAGCAGCCCTCCTTGGCGACAGGGAATCTACGAGCAGTACTTC
TRBJ2-3	-	TRBV30	-	CAWNSGADTQYF	TGTGCCTGGAACTCCGGGGCAGATACGCAGTATTTT
TRBJ2-3	-	TRBV5-4	-	CASSLAGSRSTDTQYF	TGTGCCAGCAGCTTGGCCGGTAGTCGGAGCACAGATACGCAGTATTTT
TRBJ1-1	once	TRBV5-6	-	CASSSGLTNTEAFF	TGTGCCAGCAGCTCGGGACTTACGAACACTGAAGCTTTCTTT
TRBJ1-1	-	TRBV7-9	-	CASTFGGSNTEAFF	TGTGCCAGCACTTTTGGAGGTTCAAACACTGAAGCTTTCTTT
TRBJ2-2	once	TRBV7-8	TRBD1	CASSLERTGGTGELFF	TGTGCCAGCAGCTTAGAAAGGACAGGGGGCACCGGGGAGCTGTTTTTT
TRBJ1-1	-	TRBV29-1	TRBD1	CSVSQRTGLNTEAFF	TGCAGCGTTTCTCAGCGGACAGGGTTGAACACTGAAGCTTTCTTT
TRBJ2-3	-	TRBV13	TRBD2	CASSYGLAVAPAQYF	TGTGCCAGCAGTTACGGACTAGCGGTAGCACCCGCGCAGTATTTT
TRBJ1-1	-	TRBV5-8	TRBD1	CASSTGTVNTEAFF	TGTGCCAGCAGCACCGGGACAGTGAACACTGAAGCTTTCTTT
TRBJ2-3	-	TRBV20-1	-	CSAATDTQYF	TGCAGTGCTGCTACCGATACGCAGTATTTT